This T cell receptor (beta chain) was retrieved from a study of T cell responses to AZD1222 COVID-19 vaccine. Study-wide results and limits: Donors skewed white British and female; clonal diversity was possibly underestimated.

TCRdb keeps only in-frame clones here, not all; method: immunoSEQ multiplex PCR. The sample lists tens of thousands of clones; around 91% were seen once. V lost 0 bases to trimming and J lost 2 bases, with 11 bases between them. Germline CDR1 reads LNHDA; CDR2 reads SQIVND (reference sequence). CDR3 length: 16 amino acids. There are a few counts of this clone. Antigen: not known. The TCR sequence derives from an adult in good health. V usage is TRBV19 and J usage is TRBJ2-1, with D maybe TRBD2 (6 bases). The sample in question was peripheral blood, obtained on day 0 of AZD1222 vaccination. CDR3 sequence: CASSIEAGYPYNEQFF. The CDR3 DNA reads TGTGCCAGTAGTATAGAGGCGGGGTATCCCTACAATGAGCAGTTCTTC.